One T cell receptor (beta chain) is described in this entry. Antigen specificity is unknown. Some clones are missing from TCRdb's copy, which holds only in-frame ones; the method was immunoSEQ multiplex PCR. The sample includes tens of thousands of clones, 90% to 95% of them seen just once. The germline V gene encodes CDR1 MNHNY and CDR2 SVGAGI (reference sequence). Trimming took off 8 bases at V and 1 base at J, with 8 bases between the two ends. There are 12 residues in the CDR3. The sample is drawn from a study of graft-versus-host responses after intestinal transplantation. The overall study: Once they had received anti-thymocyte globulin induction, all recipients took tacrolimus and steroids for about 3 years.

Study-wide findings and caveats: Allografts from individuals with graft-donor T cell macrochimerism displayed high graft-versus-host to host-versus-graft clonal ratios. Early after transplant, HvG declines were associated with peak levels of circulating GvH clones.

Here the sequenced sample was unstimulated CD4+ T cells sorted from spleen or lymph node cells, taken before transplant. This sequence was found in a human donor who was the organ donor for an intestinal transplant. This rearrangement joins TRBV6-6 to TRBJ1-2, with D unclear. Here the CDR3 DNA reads TGTGCCAGCGGCGGTTTTAACTATGGCTACACCTTC. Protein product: CASGGFNYGYTF.